These 20 T cell receptor beta chains share one sample of origin, sequenced in a study of breast tumors, draining lymph nodes, adjacent tissues. Axillary draining lymph nodes of breast cancer patients supplied the node samples. Each CDR3 protein gets one entry after TCRdb re-called the multiplex PCR reads with MiXCR. In the table there are approximately 130,000 distinct CDR3 sequences, around 21% of which are singletons. Source material: axillary lymph node tissue. These receptors were taken from a female donor with breast cancer. Some clones in this sample may be carry-over from other donors' samples.

Of note for this clonotype: Since a much larger clone is just one base distant, this may be a read error. The V and J genes are TRBV29-1 and TRBJ2-7, with 7 bases aligning to TRBD1. The CDR3 length is 14 residues. CDR1 SQVTM and CDR2 ANQGSEA come from the germline V gene. V was pared by 4 bases and J by 2 bases, with 8 bases of the junction left unmatched. The CDR3 is CSVGDKDRTYEQYF. As DNA, the CDR3 is TGCAGCGTTGGAGATAAGGACAGGACCTACGAGCAGTACTTC.

This clonotype has a handful of counts. The chain has TRBV28 and TRBJ1-3; 7 bases map to TRBD1. This CDR3 spans 15 amino acids. V was clipped by 7 bases and J by 0 bases; unmatched bases: 6. CDR1 is MDHEN and CDR2 is SYDVKM in the germline V gene. CDR3 sequence reads: CASTSAGGSGNTIYF. For the CDR3, the DNA is TGTGCCAGCACCTCAGCAGGGGGCTCTGGAAACACCATATATTTT.

Details on this clonotype: A much larger clone lies one base from this, so it may be a read error. This chain uses TRBV6-6 with TRBJ2-5, with a possible D match to TRBD2 (5 bases). CDR1 MNHNY and CDR2 SVGAGI come from the germline V gene (reference sequence). There are 14 residues in the CDR3. CDR3 loop: CAGSYVGVQETQYF. The CDR3 region has the DNA TGTGCCGGCAGTTACGTCGGGGTCCAAGAGACCCAGTACTTC.

A word on this clonotype: Since a much larger clone is just one base distant, this may be a read error. The chain couples TRBV29-1 to TRBJ2-3, with 9 bases fitting TRBD2. CDR1 and CDR2 from the germline V gene are SQVTM and ANQGSEA. V was clipped by 5 bases and J by 5 bases; unmatched bases: 2. The CDR3 runs 12 residues. For the CDR3, the DNA is TGCAGCGTTAAGCGGGAGGTAGATACGCAGTATTTT. Translation gives CSVKREVDTQYF.

The V and J genes are TRBV18 and TRBJ2-5, with no clear D. CDR1 KGHSH and CDR2 LQKENI come from the germline V gene. V was cut by 0 bases and J by 3 bases, with 2 bases left in between. This CDR3 has 12 amino acids. The CDR3 spells CASSPPEETQYF. The CDR3 DNA reads as TGTGCCAGCTCACCACCCGAAGAGACCCAGTACTTC.

V gene TRBV28 combines with J gene TRBJ1-5; tentative D call: TRBD1 (6 bases). V was clipped by 5 bases and J by 11 bases, with 13 bases between them. The CDR3 totals 12 residues. From germline, CDR1 is MDHEN and CDR2 SYDVKM. The CDR3 nucleotides are TGTGCCAGCAGTACACCAGGGGTGGCCCAGCATTTT. This gives the protein CASSTPGVAQHF. The full variable domain, with the rest looked up from reference TRBV28 and TRBJ1-5, is DVKVTQSSRYLVKRTGEKVFLECVQDMDHENMFWYRQDPGLGLRLIYFSYDVKMKEKGDIPEGYSVSREKKERFSLILESASTNQTSMYLCASSTPGVAQHFGDGTRLSIL.

Points on this clonotype: A much larger clone sits a single nucleotide away, making a read error possible. This CDR3 is CASSQGRATNYGYAF. CDR3 coding DNA: TGCGCCAGCAGCCAAGGAAGGGCTACTAACTATGGCTACGCCTTC. V and J are TRBV4-1 and TRBJ1-2; D not resolved. This CDR3 contains 15 residues. The V gene's germline CDR1 is MGHRA and CDR2 YSYEKL.

Many counts were recorded for this clonotype. The rearrangement uses TRBV7-2 and TRBJ1-6; D might be TRBD1 (5 bases). This CDR3 spans 17 amino acids. Germline V gene lookup returns CDR1 SGHTA and CDR2 FQGNSA. V lost 1 base, J lost 0 bases, and 10 bases lay in between. The CDR3 loop is CASSLDRGSSYNSPLHF. CDR3 DNA sequence: TGTGCCAGCAGCTTAGATCGGGGGAGCTCCTATAATTCACCCCTCCACTTT.

This clonotype was observed a few times. The V gene is TRBV5-8, the J gene TRBJ2-1, with 9 bases aligning to TRBD2. Looked up from germline, CDR1 is SGHTS and CDR2 is YDEGEE. CDR3 size: 14 residues. V shed 4 bases, J shed 8 bases, and the junction held 7 bases outside the gene matches. Here the CDR3 DNA reads TGTGCCAGCAGCATGCTAGCGGGATCGGATGAGCAGTTCTTC. Protein sequence: CASSMLAGSDEQFF.

In its sample, this clonotype was seen many times. The V gene is TRBV19, the J gene TRBJ2-1, with TRBD2 identical over 7 bases. V lost 6 bases to trimming and J lost 7 bases; unmatched junction nucleotides: 3. The CDR3 runs to 12 residues. Germline-derived CDR1 and CDR2 are LNHDA and SQIVND (reference sequence). As DNA, the CDR3 is TGTGCCAGTAGGAACGGGAGGAATGAGCAGTTCTTC. Amino acid sequence: CASRNGRNEQFF. Variable domain in full (rest from reference TRBV19 and TRBJ2-1): DGGITQSPKYLFRKEGQNVTLSCEQNLNHDAMYWYRQDPGQGLRLIYYSQIVNDFQKGDIAEGYSVSREKKESFPLTVTSAQKNPTAFYLCASRNGRNEQFFGPGTRLTVL.

This clonotype was counted at least ten times. The V call is TRBV5-1, the J call TRBJ1-6; TRBD1 agrees at 7 bases. This CDR3 spans 16 amino acids. V gave up 7 bases and J gave up 7 bases; unmatched junction bases: 14. CDR1 is SGHRS and CDR2 is YFSETQ in the germline V gene. For the CDR3, the DNA is TGCGCCAGCCCCCTCAAGACAGGGAAGGACAATTCACCCCTCCACTTT. Translating gives CASPLKTGKDNSPLHF. Based on the CDR3 plus reference TRBV5-1 and TRBJ1-6, the full variable domain is KAGVTQTPRYLIKTRGQQVTLSCSPISGHRSVSWYQQTPGQGLQFLFEYFSETQRNKGNFPGRFSGRQFSNSRSEMNVSTLELGDSALYLCASPLKTGKDNSPLHFGNGTRLTVT.

The table lists this clonotype with a few counts. The chain recombines TRBV5-4 with TRBJ1-2; tentatively, D is TRBD1 (6 bases). Looked up from germline, CDR1 is SGHNT and CDR2 is YYREEE (reference sequence). The CDR3 length is 14 residues. V was trimmed by 0 bases and J by 3 bases, leaving 9 bases between them. DNA of the CDR3: TGTGCCAGCAGCTTGGGCAGGGGAGACTATGGCTACACCTTC. It codes for CASSLGRGDYGYTF.

The V gene is TRBV5-6, the J gene TRBJ2-2, with D perhaps being TRBD1 or TRBD2 (6 bases each). V was cut by 4 bases and J by 7 bases, with 17 bases left in between. The CDR3 spans 15 residues. Germline V gives CDR1 SGHDT, CDR2 YYEEEE. In DNA, the CDR3 is TGTGCCAGCAGCCGGGGGTGGCAGGGACACGGGGAGCTGTTTTTT. It yields the protein CASSRGWQGHGELFF.

About this clonotype: This may arise from a read error, as a much more abundant clone is one base away. The chain links TRBV25-1 to TRBJ2-5, with D possibly being TRBD2 (6 bases). Per the germline V gene, CDR1 is MGHDK and CDR2 is SYGVNS. With 4 bases removed from V and 9 bases from J, the gap between germline ends came to 15 bases. This CDR3 is 13 amino acids long. The chain's CDR3 is CASSGSGRRAQYF. CDR3 coding DNA: TGTGCCAGCAGTGGATCAGGCAGGAGGGCCCAGTACTTC.

To note about this clonotype: At one of its ends the junction is not consistent with the germline gene, which may arise from a read error. The V and J genes are TRBV2 and TRBJ1-5; no firm D call. Per germline, CDR1 SNHLY and CDR2 FYNNEI. This CDR3 is 14 amino acids long. This CDR3 is CASNPTDSNRPQHF. The CDR3 DNA reads as TGTGCCAGCAACCCGACTGATAGCAATCGGCCCCAGCATTTT. Supplemented by reference TRBV2 and TRBJ1-5, the full variable domain reads EPEVTQTPSHQVTQMGQEVILRCVPISNHLYFYWYRQILGQKVEFLVSFYNNEISEKSEIFDDQFSVERPDGSNFTLKIRSTKLEDSAMYFCASNPTDSNRPQHFGDGTRLSIL.

Points on this clonotype: A clone one base away is much larger, so this may be a read error. The chain combines TRBV10-3 with TRBJ1-2; D uncertain. CDR1 is ENHRY and CDR2 is SYGVKD in the germline V gene. This CDR3 is built from 12 residues. The CDR3 sequence is CAISESGYGYAF. The CDR3 DNA sequence: TGTGCCATCAGTGAGTCCGGCTATGGCTACGCCTTC.

This clonotype occurred many times. V is TRBV6-5 and J is TRBJ2-1; no reliable D call. Trimming removed 5 bases from V and 15 bases from J, with 23 bases in between. CDR3 length equals 14 residues. Germline assignment: CDR1 MNHEY and CDR2 SVGAGI. The chain's CDR3 is CASSEDLLGRATFF. The DNA for the CDR3 is TGTGCCAGCAGTGAGGACCTCCTCGGACGAGCCACGTTCTTC.

The J gene is TRBJ1-6, the V gene TRBV28, with D hard to call. Between the trimmed V and J ends, which lost 2 bases and 7 bases, there was a span of 6 bases. This CDR3 is 13 amino acids long. Germline CDR1 MDHEN, CDR2 SYDVKM. CDR3 DNA: TGTGCCAGCAGTTTAAGGGAAAATTCACCCCTCCACTTT. It yields the protein CASSLRENSPLHF.

This clonotype was detected ten times or more. The chain couples TRBV7-9 to TRBJ2-1; TRBD2 matches at 7 bases. Germline V gene data show CDR1 as SEHNR and CDR2 as FQNEAQ (reference sequence). After removal of 3 bases from V and 7 bases from J, the junction contained 9 bases not matched to a gene. The CDR3 loop spans 15 amino acids. CDR3: CASSFGVGGPNEQFF. DNA of the CDR3: TGTGCCAGCAGCTTTGGGGTGGGAGGGCCGAATGAGCAGTTCTTC.

Notes on this clonotype: Just one base apart from a much larger clone, this may be a read error. This chain links TRBV12-3 or TRBV12-4 with TRBJ2-7; the D is unclear. CDR3 length equals 15 residues. The ends were cut back, 4 bases at V and 0 bases at J, with 13 bases in the middle. Here the CDR3 reads CASSWSGLPSYEQYF. The CDR3, as DNA: TGTGCCAGCAGTTGGTCAGGTCTCCCCTCCTACGAGCAGTACTTC.